This T cell receptor (beta chain) was recorded in a study of T cells after yellow fever vaccination. TCRdb called the 5' RACE reads again in MiXCR, with one record for every CDR3 protein. Among 320,000 or so distinct CDR3 sequences, about 8.3% were seen once, and the ten largest hold roughly a sixth. This clonotype was seen at least ten times. Trimming cost V 9 bases and J 5 bases; bases outside gene matches: 8. This CDR3 is built from 14 residues. Germline V gene data show CDR1 as ENHRY and CDR2 as SYGVKD. Sample: PBMCs, taken around 45 days after the first yellow fever vaccination. This receptor was taken from a man between 18 and 29 years old who received the YFV17D yellow fever vaccine. V usage is TRBV10-3 and J usage is TRBJ2-1; 9 bases line up with TRBD2. The DNA of the CDR3 is TGTGCCATAAGAAGACTAGCGGAACACAATGAGCAGTTCTTC. It codes for CAIRRLAEHNEQFF.